The 11 T cell receptor beta chains below come from one sample, sequenced in a study of T cell changes during pregnancy in multiple sclerosis. TCRdb keeps only in-frame clones here, not all; method: immunoSEQ multiplex PCR. The sample contains more than 65,000 clones, about 90% of which appear only once. The sample was peripheral blood, taken after pregnancy. The source of these receptors is a female donor in good health, enrolled as a control in a pregnancy study.

The gene calls are TRBV5-5 and TRBJ1-1; 9 bases align to TRBD1. The V gene end was trimmed by 5 bases and the J gene end by 5 bases; junction bases not matched to a gene: 7. Per the germline V gene, CDR1 is SGHKS and CDR2 is YYEKEE (reference sequence). CDR3 size: 14 residues. CDR3 amino acids: CASRYTGGLTEAFF. The DNA of the CDR3 is TGTGCCAGCAGGTATACAGGGGGCTTGACTGAAGCTTTCTTT.

V gene TRBV5-1 combines with J gene TRBJ1-6, with 8 bases identical to TRBD1. The CDR3 spans 14 residues. V shed 3 bases, J shed 7 bases, and the junction held 3 bases outside the gene matches. Germline V lookup: CDR1 SGHRS, CDR2 YFSETQ. As DNA, the CDR3 is TGCGCCAGCAGCTCCCGGGACAGGAATTCACCCCTCCACTTT. Residues: CASSSRDRNSPLHF.

The chain couples TRBV6-1 to TRBJ1-5; no clear D. V was pared by 7 bases and J by 4 bases, with 17 bases between. CDR1 and CDR2 (germline): MNHNS, SASEGT. CDR3 length: 15 amino acids. DNA of the CDR3: TGTGCCAGCATCACGTTCCCGGGAGGTAATCAGCCCCAGCATTTT. Translating it yields CASITFPGGNQPQHF.

The chain has TRBV15 and TRBJ2-2; D is unclear. CDR3 size: 12 residues. The V end lost 4 bases, the J end lost 5 bases, and 5 bases lay between the germline ends. The germline V gene has CDR1 LNHNV and CDR2 YYDKDF (reference sequence). The CDR3 loop reads CATSTTTGELFF. Written as DNA, the CDR3 is TGTGCCACCAGCACAACAACCGGGGAGCTGTTTTTT.

V is TRBV7-8 and J is TRBJ1-1; maybe TRBD1 (6 bases). Trimming left V 3 bases short and J 2 bases short, with 10 bases between. CDR1 and CDR2 from the germline V gene are SGHVS and FQNEAQ. The CDR3 is 14 amino acids. The CDR3 protein is CASSFTDSNTEAFF. The CDR3 nucleotides are TGTGCCAGCAGCTTCACGGACAGTAACACTGAAGCTTTCTTT.

The chain couples TRBV5-1 to TRBJ2-2, with D uncertain. The CDR3 spans 13 residues. Trimming shortened V by 4 bases and J by 4 bases, and 8 bases separated the two germline ends. In germline, CDR1 is SGHRS, CDR2 YFSETQ. The chain's CDR3 is CASSQSVTGELFF. The CDR3 DNA reads as TGCGCCAGCAGCCAGTCCGTCACCGGGGAGCTGTTTTTT.

The CDR3 region is CATSRDPFQGRETQYF. CDR3 nucleotides: TGTGCCACCAGCAGAGATCCCTTCCAGGGTAGGGAGACCCAGTACTTC. The rearrangement links TRBV15 to TRBJ2-5; the D gene is possibly TRBD1 (5 bases). The CDR3 covers 16 residues. The germline V gene has CDR1 LNHNV and CDR2 YYDKDF (reference sequence). V was cut by 0 bases and J by 5 bases, with 16 bases left in between.

This chain connects TRBV10-1 to TRBJ2-2, with 7 bases that match TRBD1. The J segment lost 6 bases and the V segment lost 3 bases, leaving 1 base of the junction unmatched. Germline CDR1 is WNHNN and CDR2 is SYGVQD (reference sequence). The CDR3 extends over 13 amino acids. CDR3 loop: CASSEGTAGELFF. Written as DNA, the CDR3 is TGCGCCAGCAGTGAAGGGACAGCCGGGGAGCTGTTTTTT.

In DNA form, the CDR3 reads TGTGCCAGCAGCCTCGGACAGGGGGTCTCCTACGAGCAGTACTTC. Translated: CASSLGQGVSYEQYF. The rearrangement uses TRBV7-9 and TRBJ2-7; 10 bases map to TRBD1. The CDR3 covers 15 residues. J lost 0 bases, V lost 5 bases, and 4 bases had no gene match. The germline V gene encodes CDR1 SEHNR and CDR2 FQNEAQ (reference sequence).

This rearrangement joins TRBV28 to TRBJ2-1; 8 nucleotides agree with TRBD1. Trimming cost V 6 bases and J 4 bases; bases outside gene matches: 5. This CDR3 has 14 residues. Germline CDR1 and CDR2: MDHEN and SYDVKM. The CDR3 spells CASRKRQGYNEQFF. CDR3 in DNA: TGTGCCAGCAGAAAGAGACAGGGGTACAATGAGCAGTTCTTC.

The V call is TRBV18, the J call TRBJ1-1; 8 nucleotides match TRBD1. The CDR3 spans 14 residues. CDR1 and CDR2 (germline): KGHSH, LQKENI. V was clipped by 6 bases and J by 6 bases; unmatched bases: 9. CDR3 region: CASSLKQGAAEAFF. The CDR3 DNA reads TGTGCCAGCTCCCTAAAGCAGGGGGCAGCTGAAGCTTTCTTT.